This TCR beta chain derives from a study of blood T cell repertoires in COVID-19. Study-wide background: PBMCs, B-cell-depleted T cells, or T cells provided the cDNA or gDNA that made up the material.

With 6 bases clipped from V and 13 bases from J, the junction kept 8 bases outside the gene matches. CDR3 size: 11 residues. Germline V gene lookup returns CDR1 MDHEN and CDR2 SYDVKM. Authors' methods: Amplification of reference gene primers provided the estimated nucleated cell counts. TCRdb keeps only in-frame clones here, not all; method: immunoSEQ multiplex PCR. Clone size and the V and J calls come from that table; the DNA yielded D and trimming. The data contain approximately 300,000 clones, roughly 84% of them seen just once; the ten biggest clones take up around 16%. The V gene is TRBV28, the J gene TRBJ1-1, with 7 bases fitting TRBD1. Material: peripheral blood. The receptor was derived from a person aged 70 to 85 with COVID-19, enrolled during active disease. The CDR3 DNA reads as TGTGCCAGCAGACCAACAGGACAGGTTTTCTTT. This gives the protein CASRPTGQVFF.